This T cell receptor (beta chain) was sequenced in a study of T cell responses to AZD1222 COVID-19 vaccine. Study in general: It was second doses at about 4 or about 12 weeks that were pooled. Study-wide results and caveats: Vaccine-associated CD4 TCRs ranged over spike, dominating at 160-218 and 743-854. Sampling that yielded the repertoires occurred only after the peak T cell response. Females outnumbered males among donors, who were mostly white British; clonal diversity was possibly underestimated.

Produced via immunoSEQ multiplex PCR; TCRdb's table is partial and in-frame only. The sample lists about 110,000 clones, more than 75% occurring once. On this clone: Its target is unknown.

Germline CDR1 is SGHTA and CDR2 is FQGNSA. V lost 5 bases to trimming and J lost 4 bases; unmatched junction nucleotides: 8. This CDR3 contains 15 residues. Sequencing was performed on peripheral blood, taken on day 0 of AZD1222 vaccination. The TCR originated in an adult in good health. This rearrangement joins TRBV7-2 to TRBJ2-1; 7 bases map to TRBD2. CDR3 in amino acids: CASSLAAGEYNEQFF. The CDR3 DNA follows: TGTGCCAGCAGCCTCGCCGCGGGGGAATACAATGAGCAGTTCTTC.